This T cell receptor beta chain was observed in a study of blood T cell repertoires in COVID-19. Using immunoSEQ multiplex PCR, the repertoire was profiled, and TCRdb retains in-frame clones only, with some absent. The table lists approximately 380,000 clones, about 88% of them singletons. With V trimmed by 3 bases and J by 6 bases, 7 bases remained unmatched. Germline assignment: CDR1 DFQATT and CDR2 SNEGSKA (reference sequence). The CDR3 has 13 residues. Recovery meant two consecutive negative NP/OP PCR tests, professional clearance, or resolved symptoms. The chain employs TRBV20-1 and TRBJ2-7; 8 nucleotides line up with TRBD1. The receptor was isolated from a woman aged 18-30 years who had recovered from COVID-19. The specimen sequenced was PBMCs or T cells enriched from blood (not recorded which). The CDR3 DNA follows: TGCAGTGCTAGTAACGGACAGGGCGGCGAGCAGTACTTC. It translates to CSASNGQGGEQYF.